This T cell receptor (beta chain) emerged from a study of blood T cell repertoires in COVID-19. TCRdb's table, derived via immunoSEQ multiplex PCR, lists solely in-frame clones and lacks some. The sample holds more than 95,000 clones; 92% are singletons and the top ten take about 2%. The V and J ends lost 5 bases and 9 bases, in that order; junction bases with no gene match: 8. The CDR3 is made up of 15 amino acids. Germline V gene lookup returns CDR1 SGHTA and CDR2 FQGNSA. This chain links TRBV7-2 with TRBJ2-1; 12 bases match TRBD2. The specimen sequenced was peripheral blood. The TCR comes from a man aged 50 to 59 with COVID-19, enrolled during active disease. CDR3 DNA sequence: TGTGCCAGCAGCCAGACTAGCGGGAGAGGAGGTGAGCAGTTCTTC. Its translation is CASSQTSGRGGEQFF.